This TCR beta chain stems from a study of blood T cell repertoires in COVID-19. In the study overall: Material from acute and convalescent COVID-19 was sourced from the United States, Italy and Spain. The analysed material was cDNA or gDNA that came from T cells, B-cell-depleted T cells, or PBMCs.

Per the germline V gene, CDR1 is SGHVS and CDR2 is FNYEAQ. V was clipped by 5 bases and J by 4 bases; unmatched bases: 8. This CDR3 contains 16 residues. In the original processing: Counts of nucleated cells, estimated from reference gene primer amplification, were obtained. Assay: immunoSEQ multiplex PCR; the TCRdb copy retains only in-frame clones and omits some. V and J calls and clone size are those listed in that table; D and trimming were worked out from the DNA. The profile shows around 80,000 clones, around 89% of them singletons. The chain uses TRBV7-6 and TRBJ2-2; 9 bases line up with TRBD2. This clonotype was obtained from a man aged 55-75 years with acute or convalescent COVID-19. The sample comprised peripheral blood. The CDR3: CASSPLAGRGTGELFF. The CDR3 nucleotides are TGTGCCAGCAGCCCTCTAGCGGGACGGGGCACCGGGGAGCTGTTTTTT.